A selection of T cell receptor beta chains follows, all from one sample in a study of identical twins. TCRdb used MiXCR to reprocess the 5' RACE reads, holding one entry per CDR3 protein. Counted here are 510,000 or so distinct CDR3 sequences, 13% to 15% occurring once; the ten biggest clones make up roughly 0.44%. The same sample was also studied in work on yellow fever vaccine responses in identical twins.

Sequencing input: CD4+ T cells sorted from blood. These receptors were obtained from a young woman in good health. The CDR3 runs from the conserved cysteine through the conserved F or W. The D gene is left open where the match is weak. For some rows the clone size is stated as once, few or many, or as a class when expanded; others skip it.

abundance,j_gene,d_gene,v_gene,CDR3nt,CDR3aa
many,TRBJ1-2,.,TRBV18,TGTGCCAGCTCAACGCCCGGACAGAACTATGGCTACACCTTC,CASSTPGQNYGYTF
.,TRBJ2-1,.,TRBV20-1,TGCAGTGCTAGAGGGCTAGCCAATGAGCAGTTCTTC,CSARGLANEQFF
.,TRBJ2-1,.,TRBV24-1,TGTGCCACCAGTGACCAATCAAGTAATTCCTACAATGAGCAGTTCTTC,CATSDQSSNSYNEQFF
few,TRBJ2-5,.,TRBV2,TGTGCCAGCAGTACCGGGACCCCCCAAGAGACCCAGTACTTC,CASSTGTPQETQYF
many,TRBJ1-1,TRBD1,TRBV12-3/TRBV12-4,TGTGCCAGCAGCTGGGGAGGGGGCGTCCCTGAAGCTTTCTTT,CASSWGGGVPEAFF
many,TRBJ2-2,.,TRBV5-1,TGCGCCAGCAGCGTAGCGGTAAACACCGGGGAGCTGTTTTTT,CASSVAVNTGELFF
.,TRBJ2-1,TRBD2,TRBV7-9,TGTGCCAGCAGCAAGGGACTAGCGGGGGGGGCAGATGAGCAGTTCTTC,CASSKGLAGGADEQFF
.,TRBJ2-1,TRBD2,TRBV4-1,TGCGCCAGCAGCCAAGTCGGGCTAGCGGGGAACAATGAGCAGTTCTTC,CASSQVGLAGNNEQFF
.,TRBJ2-5,.,TRBV10-2,TGCGCCAGCAGTGGAGCCAACCAAGAGACCCAGTACTTC,CASSGANQETQYF
few,TRBJ1-4,.,TRBV25-1,TGTGCCAGCAGTGACTTGTCAGCAACTAATGAAAAACTGTTTTTT,CASSDLSATNEKLFF
few,TRBJ1-4,.,TRBV10-3,TGTGCCATCAGTGAAGGAAGGGAAAAACTGTTTTTT,CAISEGREKLFF
.,TRBJ2-1,.,TRBV10-3,TGTGCCATCAGTGAGTCAAGGCTTAATGAGCAGTTCTTC,CAISESRLNEQFF
.,TRBJ2-3,TRBD1,TRBV20-1,TGCAGTGCCAATCCCGGACAGGGGGCCGGAGATACGCAGTATTTT,CSANPGQGAGDTQYF
few,TRBJ2-5,.,TRBV7-9,TGTGCCAGCAGCCCAGCCCCTCCAGAGACCCAGTACTTC,CASSPAPPETQYF
.,TRBJ2-3,TRBD2,TRBV11-2,TGTGCCAGCAGCAGCATTGGCCGCGGTAGCGGGAGGAGAGCAGATACGCAGTATTTT,CASSSIGRGSGRRADTQYF
.,TRBJ2-5,TRBD2,TRBV5-1,TGCGCCAGCAGCGGATTAGCGGGAGTTGAGACCCAGTACTTC,CASSGLAGVETQYF
.,TRBJ2-1,TRBD2,TRBV29-1,TGCAGCGTTGGCCCGGGAATAGCGGGGGGTGAGCAGTTCTTC,CSVGPGIAGGEQFF
.,TRBJ2-3,.,TRBV20-1,TGCAGTGCATCACAGGGTAGTGATACGCAGTATTTT,CSASQGSDTQYF
few,TRBJ2-7,TRBD2,TRBV29-1,TGCAGCGTTGGGGCCAGCGGGAGCCCCCACGAGCAGTACTTC,CSVGASGSPHEQYF
.,TRBJ2-7,.,TRBV28,TGTGCCAGCAGTCCCCTCAACAACCTTTACGAGCAGTACTTC,CASSPLNNLYEQYF
.,TRBJ1-4,.,TRBV10-3,TGTGCCATCAGTGAGCGAGGGACTGCGCTGGCCTTCCAACTCGATAATGAAAAACTGTTTTTT,CAISERGTALAFQLDNEKLFF
few,TRBJ2-4,.,TRBV7-3,TGTGCCAGCAGCATTGGTGGTGGCATTCAGTACTTC,CASSIGGGIQYF
few,TRBJ2-1,.,TRBV28,TGTGCCACCATTCGGGAAGGTCCCTACAATGAGCAGTTCTTC,CATIREGPYNEQFF
few,TRBJ2-2,.,TRBV12-3/TRBV12-4,TGTGCCAGCTGTTTAGCGGACACCGGGGAGCTGTTTTTT,CASCLADTGELFF
many,TRBJ2-1,TRBD1,TRBV12-3/TRBV12-4,TGTGCCAGCAGCCGGGACAGGGCGAATGAGCAGTTCTTC,CASSRDRANEQFF
many,TRBJ1-5,.,TRBV2,TGTGCCAGCAGTGAAGTTGGGGGACACTCTAGTGGGCCCCAGCATTTT,CASSEVGGHSSGPQHF
few,TRBJ2-3,TRBD2,TRBV20-1,TGCAGTGCTCTACGGCGCGGGAGGGTCCCAGATACGCAGTATTTT,CSALRRGRVPDTQYF